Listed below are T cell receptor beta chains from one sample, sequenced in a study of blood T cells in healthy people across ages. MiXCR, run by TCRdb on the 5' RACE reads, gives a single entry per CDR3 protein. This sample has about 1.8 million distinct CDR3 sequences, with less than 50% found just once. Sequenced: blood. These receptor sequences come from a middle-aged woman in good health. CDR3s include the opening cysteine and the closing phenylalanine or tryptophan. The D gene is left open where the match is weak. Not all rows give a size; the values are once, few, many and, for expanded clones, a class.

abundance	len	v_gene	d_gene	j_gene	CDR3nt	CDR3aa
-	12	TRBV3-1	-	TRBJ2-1	TGTGCCAGCAGCCAAGAGCCGACCTGGCAGTTCTTC	CASSQEPTWQFF
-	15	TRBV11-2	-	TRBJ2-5	TGTGCCAGCAGCTTACTAACGTGGGCCCCAGAAACCCAGTACTTC	CASSLLTWAPETQYF
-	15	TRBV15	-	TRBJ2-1	TGTGCCACCAGCACCCGGGACTTCTCCTACAATGAGCAGTTCTTC	CATSTRDFSYNEQFF
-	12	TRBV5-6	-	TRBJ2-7	TGTGCCAGCAGCTTTGGTAGCAACGAGCAGTACTTC	CASSFGSNEQYF
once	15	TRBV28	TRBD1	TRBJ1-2	TGCGCCAGCGGACGACCACAGGGGGTGGACTATGGCTACACCTTC	CASGRPQGVDYGYTF
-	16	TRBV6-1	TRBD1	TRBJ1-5	TGTGCCAGCAGTGACCCGACAGGGTATGGCAATCAGCCCCAGCATTTT	CASSDPTGYGNQPQHF
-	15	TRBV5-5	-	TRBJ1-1	TGTGCCAGCAGCTTGTTGGGTCCGGGGGCCACTGAAGCTTTCTTT	CASSLLGPGATEAFF
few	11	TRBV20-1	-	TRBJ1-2	TGCAGTGCTTTCAATTTATATGGCTACACCTTC	CSAFNLYGYTF
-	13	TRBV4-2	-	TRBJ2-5	TGTGCCAGCAGCCAACCAAGACCTGAGACCCAGTACTTC	CASSQPRPETQYF
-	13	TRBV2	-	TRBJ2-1	TGTGCCTCGACCCCCAATGGGCTGAGTGAGCAGTTCTTC	CASTPNGLSEQFF
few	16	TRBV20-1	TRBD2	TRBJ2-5	TGCAGTGCTACTTTCACCGGGACTAGCGGGGCCAAGACCCAGTACTTC	CSATFTGTSGAKTQYF
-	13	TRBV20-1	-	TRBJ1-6	TGCAGTGTACCCCGCACCTATAATTCACCCCTCCACTTT	CSVPRTYNSPLHF
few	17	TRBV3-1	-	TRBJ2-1	TGTGCCAGCAGCCAAATAACAGGGCCGAGCTCCTACAATGAGCAGTTCTTC	CASSQITGPSSYNEQFF
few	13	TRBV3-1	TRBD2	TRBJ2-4	TGTGCCACCACTAGCGGGGGGAGTCACATTCAGTACTTC	CATTSGGSHIQYF
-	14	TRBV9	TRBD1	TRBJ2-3	TGTACCAGCAGCGTAGGACAGGGGACAGATACGCAGTATTTT	CTSSVGQGTDTQYF
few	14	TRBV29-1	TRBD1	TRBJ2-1	TGCAGCGCCGGCTACAGGGGATCCTACAATGAGCAGTTCTTC	CSAGYRGSYNEQFF
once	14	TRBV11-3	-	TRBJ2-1	TGTGCCAGCAGCGCTCTGGACGGTGACAATGAGCAGTTCTTC	CASSALDGDNEQFF
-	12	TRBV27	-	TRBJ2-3	TGTGCCAGCATGACCCAAGGGGATACGCAGTATTTT	CASMTQGDTQYF
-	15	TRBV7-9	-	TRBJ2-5	TGTGCCAGCAGCGAAGGGTTTTCCCTACAAGAGACCCAGTACTTC	CASSEGFSLQETQYF
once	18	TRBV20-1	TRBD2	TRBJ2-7	TGCAGTGCTGTCGCGGGACTAGCGGGGGGGCTTTCCTACAATGAGCAGTACTTC	CSAVAGLAGGLSYNEQYF
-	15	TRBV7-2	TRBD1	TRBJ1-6	TGTGCCAGCAGCTGCAGACAGGGGAGTAATTCACCCCTCCACTTT	CASSCRQGSNSPLHF
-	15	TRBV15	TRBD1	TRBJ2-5	TGTGCCACCAGCTCTGACAGGGGAGCCCAAGAGACCCAGTACTTC	CATSSDRGAQETQYF
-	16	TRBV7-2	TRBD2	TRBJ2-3	TGTGCCAGCAGCTTAGCGGGCGGGGGATACACAGATACGCAGTATTTT	CASSLAGGGYTDTQYF
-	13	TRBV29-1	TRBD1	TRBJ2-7	TGCAGCGTGGCCGGGACAGTCACCTACGAGCAGTACTTC	CSVAGTVTYEQYF